This TCR beta chain originates from a study of T cells in localized non-small cell lung cancer. By its share, this clone is large. Its target is unknown. Trimming removed 8 bases at V and 3 bases at J, with 14 bases between. Germline CDR1 is MNHGY and CDR2 is SAAAGT. The CDR3 is 14 amino acids. The protocol was immunoSEQ multiplex PCR, while the TCRdb copy is restricted to in-frame clones and leaves out a portion. This table holds 1,100 or so clones, about 25% found once. Broader study findings: Only one tumor region went through sequencing, so heterogeneity may still be there.

Source: normal lung tissue next to the tumor, taken before any cancer treatment. The source is a man between 35 and 75 years old with stage I lung adenocarcinoma. J is TRBJ1-3 and V is TRBV6-8; a weak D match, TRBD1 (5 bases). The CDR3 nucleotides are TGTGCCAGCGGGCAAGGGGATTATGGAAACACCATATATTTT. Translating it yields CASGQGDYGNTIYF.